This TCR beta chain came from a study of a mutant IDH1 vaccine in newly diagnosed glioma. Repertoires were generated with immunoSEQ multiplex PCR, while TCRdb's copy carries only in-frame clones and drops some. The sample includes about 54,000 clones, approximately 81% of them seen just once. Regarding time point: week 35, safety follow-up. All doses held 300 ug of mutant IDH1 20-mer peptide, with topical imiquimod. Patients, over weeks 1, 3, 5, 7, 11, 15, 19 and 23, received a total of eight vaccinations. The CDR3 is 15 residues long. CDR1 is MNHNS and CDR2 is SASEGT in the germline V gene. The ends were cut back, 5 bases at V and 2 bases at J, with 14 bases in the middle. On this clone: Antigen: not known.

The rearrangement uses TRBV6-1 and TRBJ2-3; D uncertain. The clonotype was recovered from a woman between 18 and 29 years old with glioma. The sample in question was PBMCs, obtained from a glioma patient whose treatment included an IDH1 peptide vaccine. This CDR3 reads CASSLLLGTTDTQYF. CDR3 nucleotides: TGTGCCAGCAGTCTCCTCCTAGGTACCACAGATACGCAGTATTTT.